This T cell receptor (beta chain) was recovered during a study of blood T cell repertoires in COVID-19. Whole-study context: COVID-19 samples collected from the United States, Italy and Spain covered acute and convalescent phases. T cells, B-cell-depleted T cells, or PBMCs supplied cDNA or gDNA.

The authors' processing: Amplification with reference gene primers provided the estimates of nucleated cell counts. TCRdb keeps only in-frame clones here, not all; method: immunoSEQ multiplex PCR. V and J calls plus clone size are reproduced from that table; the DNA served to infer D and trimming. The table has approximately 450,000 clones, approximately 90% seen once; the top ten hold around 4.5%. Germline-derived CDR1 and CDR2 are MNHEY and SMNVEV (reference sequence). Trimming took off 7 bases at V and 5 bases at J, with 12 bases between the two ends. The CDR3 is 13 amino acids. This clonotype was obtained from a woman in her thirties with acute or convalescent COVID-19. Sequencing was performed on peripheral blood. The gene calls are TRBV27 and TRBJ2-4, with D maybe TRBD1 (7 bases). The DNA of the CDR3 is TGTGCCAGCACCTCCAGGGGGGAAAACATTCAGTACTTC. Translating it yields CASTSRGENIQYF.